This T cell receptor beta chain was sequenced during a study of T cell repertoires in cytomegalovirus infection. The wider study: Public TCR beta signatures were indicative of both CMV infection and a matching HLA type.

General study findings and limits: Summed frequency of shared TCR beta families picked out CMV carriers who also had the relevant HLA.

Trimming left V 6 bases short and J 0 bases short, with 17 bases between. This CDR3 has 16 residues. TCRdb analysed the reads with MiXCR anew, one entry per CDR3 protein. The sample gives roughly 200,000 distinct CDR3 sequences, 17% of which show up once; about 25% is in the top ten. Of note for this clonotype: Its antigen is unidentified.

The sequenced sample was CD8+ T cells from PBMCs. The clonotype originates from a human donor in good health (CMV status not recorded). Some clones in this sample may be carry-over from other donors' samples. This chain joins TRBV12-3 or TRBV12-4 and TRBJ1-2; the D gene is possibly TRBD1 (6 bases). The CDR3 DNA reads as TGTGCCAGCAGGCCGACAGGTGGAGAGCCTAACTATGGCTACACCTTC. Protein: CASRPTGGEPNYGYTF.